The rows below give T cell receptor beta chains drawn from one sample of a study of T cell responses to AZD1222 COVID-19 vaccine. The data were produced by immunoSEQ multiplex PCR, yet TCRdb's version contains in-frame clones alone and is incomplete. The table includes some 120,000 clones, about 90% detected once. Sequenced here: peripheral blood, sampled 28 days after the second AZD1222 dose. These receptors were obtained from an adult who received the AZD1222 COVID-19 vaccine. The CDR3 runs from the conserved cysteine through the conserved F or W. The D gene is left open where the match is weak.

D	J	V	DNA	CDR3
TRBD1	TRBJ1-1	TRBV7-3	TGTGCCAGCAGACTAGCAGGGGGGGCAGGAACTGAAGCTTTCTTT	CASRLAGGAGTEAFF
NA	TRBJ2-7	TRBV6-4	TGTGCCAGCCCTCAATACGAGCAGTACTTC	CASPQYEQYF
NA	TRBJ2-7	TRBV28	NA	CASSSSAEGVFYEQYF
NA	TRBJ1-2	TRBV30	TGTGCCTGGAGTGTACGAGGCGGGGAGGGCTACACCTTC	CAWSVRGGEGYTF
TRBD2	TRBJ2-2	TRBV4-2	TGTGCCAGCAGCCCCCGGGGGACTAGCGGACTGTACGGGGAGCTGTTTTTT	CASSPRGTSGLYGELFF
NA	TRBJ1-2	TRBV27	TGTGCCAGCAGTTTGGTGGAGAGCCCTAACTATGGCTACACCTTC	CASSLVESPNYGYTF
NA	TRBJ1-5	TRBV30	TGTGCCTGGAGCCGGGACCCTAATCAGCCCCAGCATTTT	CAWSRDPNQPQHF
TRBD2	TRBJ2-5	TRBV2	TGTGCCAGCAGTCGGGTAGCGGGAGTAAGAGAGACCCAGTACTTC	CASSRVAGVRETQYF
NA	TRBJ1-1	TRBV28	TGTGCCAGCAGTTTAAAGGACACTGAAGCTTTCTTT	CASSLKDTEAFF
NA	TRBJ1-3	TRBV6-5	TGTGCCAGCAGTTCCCGGACTGCAAACTCTGGAAACACCATATATTTT	CASSSRTANSGNTIYF
TRBD1	TRBJ2-7	TRBV5-1	TGCGCCAGCAGCTGGGACCCGGGACAGGGCTCCTACGAGCAGTACTTC	CASSWDPGQGSYEQYF
TRBD2	TRBJ2-5	TRBV7-2	TGTGCCAGCAGTTTTACTAACCTGGGACTAGCGGGAAGCGAGACCCAGTACTTC	CASSFTNLGLAGSETQYF
TRBD1	TRBJ2-1	TRBV5-6	TGTGCCAGCACCAAAAGACATGACAGGGTGAGAAATGAGCAGTTCTTC	CASTKRHDRVRNEQFF
TRBD1	TRBJ1-2	TRBV5-4	TGTGCCAGCAGCTTGGGCCGAACCGGGACAGGGGTAAACGGCTACACCTTC	CASSLGRTGTGVNGYTF
NA	TRBJ2-1	TRBV20-1	TGCAGTGCTAGAGATCGTTTCGGGCAGTTCTTC	CSARDRFGQFF
NA	TRBJ1-6	TRBV2	TGTGCCAGCAATCGGGACCCCCGGGGACATTCACCCCTCCACTTT	CASNRDPRGHSPLHF
TRBD1	TRBJ2-1	TRBV11-1	TGTGCCAGCAGCCATAGGGGTCAGGGGGCAGATGAGCAGTTCTTC	CASSHRGQGADEQFF
TRBD1	TRBJ2-7	TRBV11-2	TGTGCCAGCAGCTACACCGACAGGGGCCCGCAGTACTTC	CASSYTDRGPQYF
NA	TRBJ2-7	TRBV7-9	TGTGCCAGCAGCTTGCCAGGAACCTACGAGCAGTACTTC	CASSLPGTYEQYF
NA	TRBJ1-2	TRBV11-2	TGTGCCAGCAGCCCCCCCGGACAGCACGGGGGCTACACCTTC	CASSPPGQHGGYTF
NA	TRBJ2-2	TRBV27	TGTGCCAGCAGTACGAAGCAGCGGGACACCGGGGAGCTGTTTTTT	CASSTKQRDTGELFF
TRBD2	TRBJ2-5	TRBV6-1	TGTGCCAGCAGTGCCGGGACTAGCGGGGCAGGCTCACTCTTTAAGACCCAGTACTTC	CASSAGTSGAGSLFKTQYF
TRBD1	TRBJ1-2	TRBV20-1	TGCAGTGCTAGTCCCGGGACAGGGATGTATGGCTACACCTTC	CSASPGTGMYGYTF
NA	TRBJ1-5	TRBV6-6	TGTGCCAGCATGGCTTATGGGGGCAATCAGCCCCAGCATTTT	CASMAYGGNQPQHF
NA	TRBJ1-1	TRBV5-8	TGTGCCAGCAGCGTAGTGATGAACACTGAAGCTTTCTTT	CASSVVMNTEAFF
TRBD1	TRBJ2-7	TRBV6-5	TGTGCCAGCAGTTACTCCCCAGGGGGCTCTTACGAGCAGTACTTC	CASSYSPGGSYEQYF
NA	TRBJ1-1	TRBV19	TGTGCCAGTAGTCCCGCAGGGGAGACCCCCGAAGCTTTCTTT	CASSPAGETPEAFF